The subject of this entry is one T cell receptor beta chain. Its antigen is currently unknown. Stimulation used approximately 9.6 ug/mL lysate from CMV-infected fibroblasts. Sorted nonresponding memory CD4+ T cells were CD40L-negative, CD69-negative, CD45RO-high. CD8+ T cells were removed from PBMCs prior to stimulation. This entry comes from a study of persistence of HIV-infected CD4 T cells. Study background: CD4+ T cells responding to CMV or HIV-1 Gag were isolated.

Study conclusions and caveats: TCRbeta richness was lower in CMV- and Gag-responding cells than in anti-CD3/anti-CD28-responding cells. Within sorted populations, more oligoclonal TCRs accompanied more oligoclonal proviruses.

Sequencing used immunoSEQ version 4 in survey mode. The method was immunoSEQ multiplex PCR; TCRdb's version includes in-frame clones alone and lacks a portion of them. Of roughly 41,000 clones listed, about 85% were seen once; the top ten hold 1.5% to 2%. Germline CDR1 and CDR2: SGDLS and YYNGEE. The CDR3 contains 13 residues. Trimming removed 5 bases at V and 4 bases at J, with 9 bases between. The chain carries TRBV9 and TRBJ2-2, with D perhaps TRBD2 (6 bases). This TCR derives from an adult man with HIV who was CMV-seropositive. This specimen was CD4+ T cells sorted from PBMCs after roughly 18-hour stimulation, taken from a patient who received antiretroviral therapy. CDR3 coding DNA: TGTGCCAGCAGAGGAGGGTTCACCGGGGAGCTGTTTTTT. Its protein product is CASRGGFTGELFF.